The 4 T cell receptor beta chains below come from one sample, sequenced in a study of OX40 agonist ivuxolimab in advanced cancers. Sequenced by immunoSEQ multiplex PCR; TCRdb stores in-frame clones only, minus some. This table has just under 85,000 clones, approximately 87% appearing once. This specimen consisted of CD4+ or CD8+ T cells sorted from blood, obtained in a trial of the OX40 agonist ivuxolimab. Receptors were obtained from an adult with an advanced solid tumor such as melanoma, head and neck, liver or kidney cancer.

This chain links TRBV19 with TRBJ1-1, with D uncertain. The CDR3 runs to 12 residues. V was cut by 6 bases and J by 4 bases, with 9 bases left in between. CDR1 LNHDA and CDR2 SQIVND come from the germline V gene (reference sequence). CDR3 coding DNA: TGTGCCAGTAGCTTACGAGGCACTGAAGCTTTCTTT. Its translation is CASSLRGTEAFF. Supplemented by reference TRBV19 and TRBJ1-1, the full variable domain reads DGGITQSPKYLFRKEGQNVTLSCEQNLNHDAMYWYRQDPGQGLRLIYYSQIVNDFQKGDIAEGYSVSREKKESFPLTVTSAQKNPTAFYLCASSLRGTEAFFGQGTRLTVV.

In nucleotides, the CDR3 is TGTGCCAGCAGTGAACAGAGCTCTGGAAACACCATATATTTT. The encoded protein is CASSEQSSGNTIYF. The J gene is TRBJ1-3, the V gene TRBV2; D uncertain. The CDR3 consists of 14 residues. Deletions cut 2 bases from V and 0 bases from J, with 5 bases between. Germline lookup yields CDR1 SNHLY and CDR2 FYNNEI. The whole variable domain, filled in from reference TRBV2 and TRBJ1-3, reads EPEVTQTPSHQVTQMGQEVILRCVPISNHLYFYWYRQILGQKVEFLVSFYNNEISEKSEIFDDQFSVERPDGSNFTLKIRSTKLEDSAMYFCASSEQSSGNTIYFGEGSWLTVV.

V usage is TRBV4-2 and J usage is TRBJ2-3, with TRBD2 matching 10 bases. This CDR3 comprises 16 residues. The ends lost 0 bases at V and 1 base at J; junction bases unmatched: 1. The V gene's germline CDR1 is LGHNA and CDR2 YNFKEQ. In DNA form, the CDR3 reads TGTGCCAGCAGCCAAGAGGGGACTAGCGGCACAGATACGCAGTATTTT. This encodes CASSQEGTSGTDTQYF.

This clone was counted only a few times. This chain connects TRBV7-9 to TRBJ2-1; D may be TRBD1 (6 bases). The CDR3 is 13 residues long. Germline loops: CDR1 SEHNR, CDR2 FQNEAQ (reference sequence). V shed 4 bases and J shed 8 bases, with 12 bases lying between them. CDR3 nucleotides: TGTGCCAGCAGCTCTGGCAGGGGAGATGAGCAGTTCTTC. As protein: CASSSGRGDEQFF. Filled out from reference TRBV7-9 and TRBJ2-1, the complete variable domain reads DTGVSQNPRHKITKRGQNVTFRCDPISEHNRLYWYRQTLGQGPEFLTYFQNEAQLEKSRLLSDRFSAERPKGSFSTLEIQRTEQGDSAMYLCASSSGRGDEQFFGPGTRLTVL.